Reported below is one T cell receptor beta chain. The CDR3 extends over 12 amino acids. The germline V and J ends were trimmed by 9 bases and 6 bases, with 14 bases remaining between them. CDR1 and CDR2 (germline): MRHNA, SNTAGT. This record comes from a study of blood T cell repertoires in COVID-19. Whole-study context: PBMCs, B-cell-depleted T cells, or T cells were the source of the cDNA or gDNA that made up the material.

Libraries were prepared by immunoSEQ multiplex PCR; TCRdb keeps only in-frame clonotypes and omits some of them. This sample has approximately 300,000 clones; less than 85% occur once, and the top ten carry over 1.5%. Sequencing was carried out using PBMCs or T cells enriched from blood (not recorded which). The chain employs TRBV6-4 and TRBJ1-2; tentatively, D is TRBD1 (5 bases). This clonotype was sampled from a woman younger than 45 who had been exposed to COVID-19. The chain's CDR3 is CARRGRVHGYTF. CDR3 coding DNA: TGTGCCAGAAGGGGCAGGGTCCATGGCTACACCTTC.